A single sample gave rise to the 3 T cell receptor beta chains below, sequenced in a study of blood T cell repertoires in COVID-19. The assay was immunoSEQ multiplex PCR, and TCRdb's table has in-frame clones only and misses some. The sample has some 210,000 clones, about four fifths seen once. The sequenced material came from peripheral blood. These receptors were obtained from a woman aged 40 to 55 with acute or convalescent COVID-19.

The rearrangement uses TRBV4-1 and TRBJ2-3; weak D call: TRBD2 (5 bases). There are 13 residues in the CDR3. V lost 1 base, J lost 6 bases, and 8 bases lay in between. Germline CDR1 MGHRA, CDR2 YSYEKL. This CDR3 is CASSQVEADTQYF. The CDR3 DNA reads TGCGCCAGCAGCCAAGTGGAGGCGGATACGCAGTATTTT.

In nucleotides, the CDR3 is TGTGCCTGGAGTGTACTTTCCCTTGGTGAAGCTTTCTTT. Its protein product is CAWSVLSLGEAFF. The chain recombines TRBV30 with TRBJ1-1, with no clear D. The CDR3 runs 13 residues. Germline V lookup: CDR1 GTSNPN, CDR2 SVGIG (reference sequence). The V end lost 0 bases, the J end lost 7 bases, and 12 bases lay between the germline ends. Full variable domain (outside the CDR3, taken from reference TRBV30 and TRBJ1-1): SQTIHQWPATLVQPVGSPLSLECTVEGTSNPNLYWYRQAAGRGLQLLFYSVGIGQISSEVPQNLSASRPQDRQFILSSKKLLLSDSGFYLCAWSVLSLGEAFFGQGTRLTVV.

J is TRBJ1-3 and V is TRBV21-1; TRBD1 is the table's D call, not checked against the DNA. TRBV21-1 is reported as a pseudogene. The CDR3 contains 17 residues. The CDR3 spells CASSKLQGARSGNTIYF. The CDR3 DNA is TGTGCCAGCAGCAAACTACAAGGGGCCCGATCTGGAAACACCATATATTTT.